A single sample is the source of the 25 T cell receptor beta chains below, sequenced in a study of T cells in Graves' hyperthyroidism and ophthalmopathy. Amplification yielded TCR beta CDR3 regions, with RNA transcripts as the source. An initial round of RT-PCR targeting the TCR CDR3 relied on the HTBI primer set. TCRdb re-called the multiplex PCR reads through MiXCR, storing one row per CDR3 protein. The table has roughly 300,000 distinct CDR3 sequences, about 15% seen once. The sample was blood. The receptor source for this set is a woman between 25 and 40 years old with Graves' hyperthyroidism.

The V gene is TRBV7-9, the J gene TRBJ1-1; 7 bases align to TRBD1. CDR3 length: 14 amino acids. Germline V gene sequence: CDR1 SEHNR, CDR2 FQNEAQ (reference sequence). The trim removed 5 bases at V and 1 base at J, leaving 4 bases unmatched. The DNA for the CDR3 is TGTGCCAGCAGCATAGGGGGCCGGAACACTGAAGCTTTCTTT. Protein sequence: CASSIGGRNTEAFF.

This clonotype was seen only a few times. This chain joins TRBV20-1 and TRBJ1-5, with a possible D match to TRBD1 (6 bases). CDR1 and CDR2 from the germline V gene are DFQATT and SNEGSKA (reference sequence). The germline V and J ends were trimmed by 5 bases and 0 bases, with 14 bases remaining between them. The CDR3 contains 15 residues. The CDR3 nucleotides read TGCAGTGCTCATCAATGGGACATTAGCAATCAGCCCCAGCATTTT. Protein sequence: CSAHQWDISNQPQHF.

This clonotype was observed a handful of times. This chain links TRBV12-3 or TRBV12-4 with TRBJ2-2, with D perhaps being TRBD1 or TRBD2 (7 bases each). V lost 6 bases, J lost 6 bases, and 17 bases lay in between. This CDR3 comprises 15 residues. CDR3 DNA sequence: TGTGCCAGCAGGCAAGAACAGGGGAGGGCCGGGGAGCTGTTTTTT. It specifies CASRQEQGRAGELFF.

This clonotype has a count of ten or more. The chain links TRBV29-1 to TRBJ1-5; D possibly corresponds to TRBD1 (5 bases). In germline, CDR1 is SQVTM, CDR2 ANQGSEA. CDR3 length: 17 amino acids. Trimming left V 6 bases short and J 0 bases short, with 21 bases between. The CDR3 DNA sequence: TGCAGCGTCGTGGACGGGGCGGGAGTGGATAGCAATCAGCCCCAGCATTTT. Translated: CSVVDGAGVDSNQPQHF. Variable domain in full (rest from reference TRBV29-1 and TRBJ1-5): SAVISQKPSRDICQRGTSLTIQCQVDSQVTMMFWYRQQPGQSLTLIATANQGSEATYESGFVIDKFPISRPNLTFSTLTVSNMSPEDSSIYLCSVVDGAGVDSNQPQHFGDGTRLSIL.

This clonotype was seen a few times. V and J are TRBV12-5 and TRBJ1-2; D gene ambiguous. The CDR3 runs to 11 residues. Trimming stripped 5 bases from V and 9 bases from J, with 10 bases between. The germline V gene has CDR1 LGHNT and CDR2 FRNRAP. This CDR3 is CASGLASRYTF. Here the CDR3 DNA reads TGTGCTAGTGGTCTGGCATCTCGCTACACCTTC.

This clonotype was found a few times. The chain joins TRBV6-2 or TRBV6-3 to TRBJ1-2; D gene unclear. The length of the CDR3 is 13 residues. Germline CDR1 is MNHEY and CDR2 is SVGEGT. Between the trimmed V and J ends, which lost 5 bases and 7 bases, there was a span of 14 bases. CDR3: CASSGGYGVGYTF. The CDR3 DNA follows: TGTGCCAGCAGTGGAGGGTACGGGGTTGGCTACACCTTC.

Of note for this clonotype: This may be a read error: a much more frequent sequence differs by one nucleotide. The V gene is TRBV7-8, the J gene TRBJ1-2; a possible D gene is TRBD1 (5 bases). V was shortened by 1 base and J by 3 bases, with 27 bases between the two germline ends. CDR3 length: 20 residues. The germline CDR1 and CDR2 sequences are SGHVS and FQNEAQ. CDR3 coding DNA: TGTGCCAGCAGCTTAGACTTGAGAACAGGCGCCGGGAGTCAGGACTATGGCTACACCTTC. Translation gives CASSLDLRTGAGSQDYGYTF. Full variable domain (remainder filled in from reference TRBV7-8 and TRBJ1-2): GAGVSQSPRYKVAKRGQDVALRCDPISGHVSLFWYQQALGQGPEFLTYFQNEAQLDKSGLPSDRFFAERPEGSVSTLKIQRTQQEDSAVYLCASSLDLRTGAGSQDYGYTFGSGTRLTVV.

This chain links TRBV5-5 with TRBJ2-3; D call uncertain. Trimming stripped 7 bases from V and 2 bases from J, with 11 bases between. The CDR3 sequence is 13 residues long. Germline V gives CDR1 SGHKS, CDR2 YYEKEE (reference sequence). The CDR3, as DNA: TGTGCCAGCTCCGGACCCTACACAGATACGCAGTATTTT. It translates to CASSGPYTDTQYF. Using reference TRBV5-5 and TRBJ2-3 for the parts outside the CDR3, the full variable domain is DAGVTQSPTHLIKTRGQQVTLRCSPISGHKSVSWYQQVLGQGPQFIFQYYEKEERGRGNFPDRFSARQFPNYSSELNVNALLLGDSALYLCASSGPYTDTQYFGPGTRLTVL.

This clonotype was counted between two and nine times. This chain joins TRBV5-6 and TRBJ1-2; D is unclear. This CDR3 is built from 13 residues. Germline V gene data show CDR1 as SGHDT and CDR2 as YYEEEE. Trimming pared 0 bases from V and 8 bases from J, leaving 11 bases between. The CDR3 coding sequence is TGTGCCAGCAGCTTGGATACCCCTATAGGCTACACCTTC. Its protein product is CASSLDTPIGYTF.

The V gene is TRBV30, the J gene TRBJ1-1; TRBD1 might be the D (5 bases). CDR3 length equals 12 residues. Per germline, CDR1 GTSNPN and CDR2 SVGIG (reference sequence). V lost 4 bases to trimming and J lost 2 bases, with 8 bases between them. The CDR3 loop reads CAWTGVNTEAFF. The CDR3 DNA reads TGTGCCTGGACGGGGGTCAACACTGAAGCTTTCTTT. Combining the CDR3 with reference TRBV30 and TRBJ1-1 gives the whole variable domain SQTIHQWPATLVQPVGSPLSLECTVEGTSNPNLYWYRQAAGRGLQLLFYSVGIGQISSEVPQNLSASRPQDRQFILSSKKLLLSDSGFYLCAWTGVNTEAFFGQGTRLTVV.

This clonotype occurred many times. The CDR3 DNA follows: TGTGCCAGCAGCTTACGGACAGGGACGGGTGATGGCTACACCTTC. It yields the protein CASSLRTGTGDGYTF. The V call is TRBV6-5, the J call TRBJ1-2; 8 nucleotides line up with TRBD1. Trimming cost V 6 bases and J 6 bases; bases outside gene matches: 12. Germline V CDR1 and CDR2: MNHEY, SVGAGI. CDR3 length: 15 amino acids.

The J gene is TRBJ1-5, the V gene TRBV3-1, with D perhaps TRBD1 (5 bases). Germline CDR1 reads LGHDT; CDR2 reads YNNKEL (reference sequence). The CDR3 runs to 14 residues. Trimming took off 1 base at V and 6 bases at J, with 10 bases between the two ends. The DNA for the CDR3 is TGTGCCAGCAGCCAAGCTACAGGCGGTCAGCCCCAGCATTTT. Translated: CASSQATGGQPQHF.

This clonotype was observed many times. V gene TRBV28 combines with J gene TRBJ2-3; the D gene is possibly TRBD2 (6 bases). V lost 3 bases to trimming and J lost 1 base, with 11 bases between them. The CDR3 is 15 residues long. Germline V lookup: CDR1 MDHEN, CDR2 SYDVKM. CDR3 amino acids: CASSFEASGTDTQYF. In nucleotides, the CDR3 is TGTGCCAGCAGTTTCGAGGCTAGCGGCACAGATACGCAGTATTTT.

The table lists this clonotype with many counts. The rearrangement links TRBV6-6 to TRBJ2-7; 13 nucleotides align to TRBD2. J lost 7 bases, V lost 0 bases, and 3 bases had no gene match. This CDR3 has 15 amino acids. The germline gives CDR1 MNHNY, CDR2 SVGAGI (reference sequence). Written as DNA, the CDR3 is TGTGCCAGCAGTTACTCCGGGGGACTAGCGGGAGAGCAGTACTTC. Translation: CASSYSGGLAGEQYF.

The chain uses TRBV10-3 and TRBJ2-3, with 9 positions matching TRBD1. V dropped 2 bases and J dropped 2; count of bases not matched to a gene: 2. CDR3 size: 15 residues. Per germline, CDR1 ENHRY and CDR2 SYGVKD. The CDR3 bases are TGTGCCATCAGTGAGGGGGACAGGGACACAGATACGCAGTATTTT. Translated, it gives CAISEGDRDTDTQYF.

This clonotype was observed at least ten times. The chain recombines TRBV20-1 with TRBJ1-2, with D perhaps matching TRBD1 (5 bases). CDR3 size: 14 residues. Trimming shortened V by 0 bases and J by 6 bases, and 14 bases separated the two germline ends. From germline, CDR1 is DFQATT and CDR2 SNEGSKA (reference sequence). CDR3 nucleotide sequence: TGCAGTGCTAGAGATCCCCAAGGGACTCATGGCTACACCTTC. Translated: CSARDPQGTHGYTF.

This chain joins TRBV20-1 and TRBJ2-1; D ambiguous. Germline values: CDR1 DFQATT, CDR2 SNEGSKA (reference sequence). The CDR3 totals 11 residues. The CDR3 sequence is CSPALDNEQFF. The CDR3 DNA follows: TGCAGCCCAGCCTTGGATAATGAGCAGTTCTTC.

This clonotype has only a few counts. The chain links TRBV20-1 to TRBJ2-2, with 7 positions matching TRBD2. The trim removed 1 base at V and 0 bases at J, leaving 8 bases unmatched. CDR1 DFQATT and CDR2 SNEGSKA come from the germline V gene (reference sequence). The CDR3 spans 17 residues. The CDR3 DNA sequence: TGCAGTGCTAGAGGCTACCGGGAGGTCGCGAACACCGGGGAGCTGTTTTTT. Its protein is CSARGYREVANTGELFF.

The CDR3 reads CASSFYSGRGEQFF. DNA of the CDR3: TGTGCCAGCAGTTTCTATAGCGGGAGAGGTGAGCAGTTCTTC. The rearrangement uses TRBV6-5 and TRBJ2-1, with 9 nucleotides matching TRBD2. V shed 4 bases and J 9 bases; nucleotides not matched to a gene: 7. Germline assignment: CDR1 MNHEY and CDR2 SVGAGI. This CDR3 is 14 amino acids long.

This chain joins TRBV15 and TRBJ2-1; the match to TRBD2 covers 11 bases. The CDR3 length is 16 residues. The germline CDR1 and CDR2 sequences are LNHNV and YYDKDF (reference sequence). The J segment lost 4 bases and the V segment lost 0 bases, leaving 2 bases of the junction unmatched. Written as DNA, the CDR3 is TGTGCCACCAGCAGAGAGGGACTAGCGGATTACAATGAGCAGTTCTTC. The encoded protein is CATSREGLADYNEQFF. Together with reference TRBV15 and TRBJ2-1, the CDR3 gives the full variable domain: DAMVIQNPRYQVTQFGKPVTLSCSQTLNHNVMYWYQQKSSQAPKLLFHYYDKDFNNEADTPDNFQSRRPNTSFCFLDIRSPGLGDTAMYLCATSREGLADYNEQFFGPGTRLTVL.

This clonotype was counted only a few times. This could be a read error, since a much larger clone is one nucleotide away. This CDR3 fails to terminate in the conserved phenylalanine or tryptophan, so it likely reflects a read error. The J gene is TRBJ2-3, the V gene TRBV11-2, with TRBD2 as a possible D gene (6 bases). The V gene lost 9 bases and the J gene lost 1 base, with 11 bases spanning the gap. Germline values: CDR1 SGHAT, CDR2 FQNNGV. The CDR3 is made up of 13 amino acids. CDR3 in amino acids: CASGLLRTDTQYC. The CDR3 DNA sequence: TGTGCCAGTGGACTACTACGCACAGATACGCAGTATTGT.

This clonotype appeared a few times. V usage is TRBV11-3 and J usage is TRBJ2-1; TRBD2 is a possible D gene (5 bases). CDR1 and CDR2 from the germline V gene are SGHNT and YENEEA. This CDR3 has 15 amino acids. Trimming removed 3 bases from V and 8 bases from J, with 17 bases in between. The CDR3 bases are TGTGCCAGCAGCTTCAGCGGCCCCGCGGCGGATGAGCAGTTCTTC. This translates into CASSFSGPAADEQFF.

In this sample, this clonotype turned up many times. The rearrangement joins TRBV4-1 to TRBJ1-1; D call uncertain. Looked up from germline, CDR1 is MGHRA and CDR2 is YSYEKL. Deletions cut 1 base from V and 4 bases from J, with 10 bases between. This CDR3 spans 14 amino acids. CDR3 DNA sequence: TGCGCCAGCAGCCAAGTCACGGTGGGCACTGAAGCTTTCTTT. Protein sequence: CASSQVTVGTEAFF.

This clonotype was seen a handful of times. This chain uses TRBV12-3 or TRBV12-4 with TRBJ1-4, with 9 nucleotides matching TRBD1. Unmatched junction bases numbered 9, after V lost 8 bases and J lost 11 bases. The CDR3 totals 13 residues. CDR3 bases: TGTGCCAGCTCCCCGGGACAGGGTGCTAAACTGTTTTTT. Translated, it gives CASSPGQGAKLFF.

This clonotype has ten or more counts. The chain links TRBV20-1 to TRBJ2-4, with 11 bases matching TRBD2. In germline, CDR1 is DFQATT, CDR2 SNEGSKA (reference sequence). Trimming took 0 bases from V and 9 from J; bases not matched to a gene: 7. There are 15 residues in the CDR3. The CDR3: CSARDLAGGPVIQYF. The CDR3 DNA reads TGCAGTGCTAGAGATTTAGCGGGAGGGCCGGTCATTCAGTACTTC.